Shown below are 32 T cell receptor beta chains from a single sample sequenced in a study of T-cell reconstitution after alpha-beta-depleted transplantation in children. The TCRbeta library was prepared with unique molecular identifiers. TCRdb re-called the PCR reads with MiXCR, one entry per CDR3 protein. The repertoire has hundreds of thousands of distinct CDR3 sequences, roughly 15% of them found once; the top ten carry over 0.95%. Source: PBMCs from the stem cell graft donor, taken from the stem cell graft. All receptors derive from a human donor who donated a stem cell graft to a child with acute myeloid leukemia.

V gene TRBV5-1 combines with J gene TRBJ1-2; 9 bases are shared with TRBD1. The CDR3 runs 17 residues. Germline values: CDR1 SGHRS, CDR2 YFSETQ. V was clipped by 1 base and J by 2 bases; unmatched bases: 9. CDR3 bases: TGCGCCAGCAGCTTGCAGCCTGGGGACAGGGTAAACTATGGCTACACCTTC. Amino acids: CASSLQPGDRVNYGYTF.

This clonotype was counted many times. The chain is built from TRBV20-1 and TRBJ2-7, with D possibly matching TRBD2 (6 bases). CDR1 and CDR2 (germline): DFQATT, SNEGSKA (reference sequence). The CDR3 runs to 13 residues. V shed 6 bases and J shed 0 bases, with 12 bases lying between them. The CDR3 loop reads CSAVAASSYEQYF. The CDR3, as DNA: TGCAGTGCGGTAGCGGCGAGCTCCTACGAGCAGTACTTC.

This clonotype was recorded many times. The genes are TRBV25-1 and TRBJ1-5, with a tentative D call TRBD1 (5 bases). The CDR3 has 13 residues. The germline V gene encodes CDR1 MGHDK and CDR2 SYGVNS. V shed 4 bases and J shed 6 bases, with 10 bases lying between them. The CDR3 loop is CASSGQGFQPQHF. The CDR3, as DNA: TGTGCCAGCAGTGGTCAGGGTTTTCAGCCCCAGCATTTT.

The chain recombines TRBV6-6 with TRBJ1-1; TRBD1 matches at 8 bases. The germline V gene has CDR1 MNHNY and CDR2 SVGAGI (reference sequence). The V segment lost 8 bases and the J segment 6 bases; nucleotides outside the gene matches: 8. The CDR3 totals 13 residues. The CDR3 DNA follows: TGTGCCAGCGGAACAGGGGGAGGGGCTGAAGCTTTCTTT. Translated, it gives CASGTGGGAEAFF.

This clonotype appeared many times. J is TRBJ1-3 and V is TRBV20-1; D may be TRBD1 (5 bases). V lost 6 bases, J lost 0 bases, and 24 bases lay in between. The CDR3 runs to 18 residues. CDR1 and CDR2 from the germline V gene are DFQATT and SNEGSKA (reference sequence). DNA for the CDR3: TGCAGTGCCTACCCCCCCGGGGGGAGCGGTGGCTCTGGAAACACCATATATTTT. This gives the protein CSAYPPGGSGGSGNTIYF.

V is TRBV7-9 and J is TRBJ2-3; 9 nucleotides line up with TRBD1. The length of the CDR3 is 14 residues. Germline lookup yields CDR1 SEHNR and CDR2 FQNEAQ (reference sequence). V lost 1 base and J lost 7; bases outside the gene matches: 3. CDR3 sequence: CASSLVGTGHTQYF. The CDR3 nucleotides read TGTGCCAGCAGCTTAGTTGGGACAGGGCATACGCAGTATTTT.

The genes are TRBV11-2 and TRBJ1-6; D is uncertain. The CDR3 spans 16 residues. The V end lost 3 bases, the J end lost 6 bases, and 15 bases lay between the germline ends. In germline, CDR1 is SGHAT, CDR2 FQNNGV. The CDR3 is CASSFAPILGNSPLHF. CDR3 coding DNA: TGTGCCAGCAGCTTTGCACCTATTTTGGGTAATTCACCCCTCCACTTT.

In its sample, this clonotype was seen many times. The V gene is TRBV20-1, the J gene TRBJ2-5; 8 nucleotides align to TRBD2. V trimming: 3 bases; J trimming: 2 bases; junction bases outside the gene matches: 8. This CDR3 contains 15 residues. Per germline, CDR1 DFQATT and CDR2 SNEGSKA (reference sequence). CDR3 in amino acids: CSASRGGFRQETQYF. The CDR3 nucleotides are TGCAGTGCTAGTCGCGGGGGGTTTCGACAAGAGACCCAGTACTTC.

V gene TRBV11-2 combines with J gene TRBJ2-7; D remains unclear. The germline CDR1 and CDR2 sequences are SGHAT and FQNNGV. The CDR3 consists of 13 residues. The V end lost 4 bases, the J end lost 0 bases, and 7 bases lay between the germline ends. The chain's CDR3 is CASSSTNSYEQYV. CDR3 nucleotide sequence: TGTGCCAGCAGCTCCACTAACTCCTACGAGCAGTACGTC.

This clonotype was seen more than once but under ten times. V usage is TRBV18 and J usage is TRBJ1-5; D gene uncertain. Trimming stripped 6 bases from V and 7 bases from J, with 13 bases between. The CDR3 is 13 amino acids. CDR1 is KGHSH and CDR2 is LQKENI in the germline V gene. The CDR3 nucleotides are TGTGCCAGCTCCCCTGAGGAGGGCCAGCCCCAGCATTTT. This sequence encodes CASSPEEGQPQHF. The whole variable domain, remainder taken from reference TRBV18 and TRBJ1-5, is NAGVMQNPRHLVRRRGQEARLRCSPMKGHSHVYWYRQLPEEGLKFMVYLQKENIIDESGMPKERFSAEFPKEGPSILRIQQVVRGDSAAYFCASSPEEGQPQHFGDGTRLSIL.

The CDR3 DNA reads TGTGCCAGCAGTTTCTCTTCAGCAGCAGATACGCAGTATTTT. This sequence encodes CASSFSSAADTQYF. The chain uses TRBV12-3 or TRBV12-4 and TRBJ2-3; D not certain. The CDR3 has 14 residues. The V and J ends lost 3 bases and 4 bases respectively, with 11 bases between them.

The chain uses TRBV4-3 and TRBJ1-1; D is ambiguous. The CDR3 runs 14 residues. Germline CDR1 and CDR2: LGHNA and YSLEER. V was trimmed by 0 bases and J by 8 bases, leaving 13 bases between them. This chain's CDR3 is CASSQDGTAGEAFF. The CDR3 bases are TGCGCCAGCAGCCAAGATGGAACGGCAGGCGAAGCTTTCTTT.

This clonotype was seen a few times. This sequence joins TRBV10-3 and TRBJ1-1; TRBD1 might be the D (6 bases). This CDR3 region has 16 residues. CDR1 and CDR2 from the germline V gene are ENHRY and SYGVKD. The V and J ends lost 4 bases and 0 bases respectively, with 15 bases between them. The CDR3 DNA sequence: TGTGCCATCAGTGGAACAGGGAATAGGGTGAACACTGAAGCTTTCTTT. This translates into CAISGTGNRVNTEAFF.

The J gene is TRBJ2-5, the V gene TRBV7-9, with D perhaps TRBD2 (5 bases). The CDR3 is 15 amino acids. V was pared by 0 bases and J by 2 bases, with 10 bases between. Germline CDR1 is SEHNR and CDR2 is FQNEAQ (reference sequence). In nucleotides, the CDR3 is TGTGCCAGCAGCTTAGCGGCGGGTACTCAAGAGACCCAGTACTTC. It codes for CASSLAAGTQETQYF.

The rearrangement uses TRBV12-3 or TRBV12-4 and TRBJ1-5, with TRBD1 identical over 7 bases. This CDR3 contains 14 residues. V trimming: 7 bases; J trimming: 4 bases; junction bases outside the gene matches: 7. Written as DNA, the CDR3 is TGTGCCAGCACTTCGACAGGGACTAATCAGCCCCAGCATTTT. Translating gives CASTSTGTNQPQHF.

This clonotype was recorded many times. The rearrangement uses TRBV7-2 and TRBJ1-2; D not resolved. The CDR3 consists of 12 residues. Germline V gives CDR1 SGHTA, CDR2 FQGNSA. Trimming left V 6 bases short and J 2 bases short, with 7 bases between. CDR3 bases: TGTGCCAGCAGAGGGCAGAACTATGGCTACACCTTC. The encoded protein is CASRGQNYGYTF.

V and J are TRBV7-2 and TRBJ1-5; 9 nucleotides align to TRBD1. V lost 3 bases, J lost 3 bases, and 6 bases stayed unmatched. The length of the CDR3 is 16 residues. CDR1 is SGHTA and CDR2 is FQGNSA in the germline V gene. CDR3 in DNA: TGTGCCAGCAGCTTCGGGACAGGGCTTTACAATCAGCCCCAGCATTTT. Translation: CASSFGTGLYNQPQHF.

The chain is built from TRBV3-1 and TRBJ1-5, with no clear D. Between the trimmed V and J ends, which lost 0 bases and 5 bases, there was a span of 5 bases. The CDR3 is 13 amino acids. Germline values: CDR1 LGHDT, CDR2 YNNKEL (reference sequence). CDR3 in DNA: TGTGCCAGCAGCCAAGATGCCCATCAGCCCCAGCATTTT. This codes for CASSQDAHQPQHF.

This chain joins TRBV5-1 and TRBJ2-5; tentative D call: TRBD1 (6 bases). The CDR3 spans 14 residues. V was clipped by 3 bases and J by 3 bases, with 12 bases between them. The germline gives CDR1 SGHRS, CDR2 YFSETQ. For the CDR3, the DNA is TGCGCCAGCAGCTCAGGGACATCGAAAGAGACCCAGTACTTC. It is translated as CASSSGTSKETQYF.

This clonotype was counted between two and nine times. CDR3 sequence (DNA): TGTGCCAGCAGCAATTATAATTCACCCCTCCACTTT. Amino acids: CASSNYNSPLHF. The rearrangement links TRBV6-5 to TRBJ1-6; D is undetermined. Germline CDR1 and CDR2: MNHEY and SVGAGI. V was shortened by 6 bases and J by 4 bases, with 4 bases between the two germline ends. This CDR3 contains 12 residues.

The chain carries TRBV20-1 and TRBJ1-2; 7 nucleotides match TRBD1. After removal of 3 bases from V and 3 bases from J, the junction contained 4 bases not matched to a gene. Looked up from germline, CDR1 is DFQATT and CDR2 is SNEGSKA (reference sequence). The CDR3 spans 13 residues. The CDR3 sequence: CSASSGGHYGYTF. As DNA, the CDR3 is TGCAGTGCTAGTTCAGGGGGGCACTATGGCTACACCTTC.

The rearrangement links TRBV7-9 to TRBJ2-7; a weak D match, TRBD2 (5 bases). Deletions cut 5 bases from V and 2 bases from J, with 13 bases between. CDR1 is SEHNR and CDR2 is FQNEAQ in the germline V gene (reference sequence). CDR3 length: 14 residues. The CDR3 coding sequence is TGTGCCAGCAGCCCGAGGGCCGGTCCCTACGAGCAGTACTTC. Translated: CASSPRAGPYEQYF.

This clonotype was seen at least ten times. This chain links TRBV12-3 or TRBV12-4 with TRBJ2-5, with D unclear. The V end was cut by 6 bases, the J end by 4 bases, with 12 bases between. The CDR3 covers 13 residues. CDR3 protein: CASSLLDRETQYF. The CDR3 DNA reads TGTGCCAGCAGCCTCCTCGATAGAGAGACCCAGTACTTC.

Ten or more counts support this clonotype. The chain has TRBV29-1 and TRBJ2-2, with a weak D call TRBD1 (6 bases). V shed 7 bases and J shed 4 bases, with 16 bases lying between them. This CDR3 region has 14 residues. In germline, CDR1 is SQVTM, CDR2 ANQGSEA. CDR3 bases: TGCAGCGCCACAGGGTTCCCTACCACCGGGGAGCTGTTTTTT. Residues: CSATGFPTTGELFF.

The rearrangement joins TRBV7-2 to TRBJ2-7, with TRBD2 matching 7 bases. After removal of 1 base from V and 0 bases from J, the junction contained 6 bases not matched to a gene. The CDR3 has 16 amino acids. CDR1 and CDR2 (germline): SGHTA, FQGNSA. Here the CDR3 DNA reads TGTGCCAGCAGCTTAGACAGCGCGGGGGACTCCTACGAGCAGTACTTC. Protein: CASSLDSAGDSYEQYF.

CDR3 residues: CASCLLLGPRGGANVLTF. The DNA for the CDR3 is TGTGCCAGCTGCCTCCTGCTAGGGCCGAGGGGTGGGGCCAACGTCCTGACTTTC. J is TRBJ2-6 and V is TRBV2; possibly TRBD1 or TRBD2 for D (5 bases each). This CDR3 contains 18 residues. Germline CDR1 reads SNHLY; CDR2 reads FYNNEI. The ends were cut back, 8 bases at V and 3 bases at J, with 23 bases in the middle.

The sample holds a few counts of this clonotype. The chain links TRBV11-1 to TRBJ2-7; D may be TRBD1 (5 bases). Trimming took off 4 bases at V and 4 bases at J, with 14 bases between the two ends. This CDR3 has 14 amino acids. Germline CDR1 and CDR2: SGHAT and FQDESV (reference sequence). The DNA of the CDR3 is TGTGCCAGCAGCTCAAGACAGAAACCTTACGAGCAGTACGTC. Amino acid sequence: CASSSRQKPYEQYV.

This clonotype was detected ten times or more. The chain joins TRBV15 to TRBJ2-1; D is uncertain. Between the trimmed V and J ends, which lost 5 bases and 8 bases, there was a span of 10 bases. In germline, CDR1 is LNHNV, CDR2 YYDKDF (reference sequence). The CDR3 extends over 12 amino acids. The DNA for the CDR3 is TGTGCCACCAGCCTTTACGGTGATGAGCAGTTCTTC. It translates to CATSLYGDEQFF.

This clonotype was counted at least ten times. The chain employs TRBV20-1 and TRBJ2-1; a weak D match, TRBD1 (5 bases). Germline CDR1 is DFQATT and CDR2 is SNEGSKA (reference sequence). This CDR3 has 12 amino acids. The V end lost 4 bases, the J end lost 6 bases, and 10 bases lay between the germline ends. Here the CDR3 DNA reads TGCAGTGCTAAGTGGGGCCCCAATGAGCAGTTCTTC. This encodes CSAKWGPNEQFF.

V gene TRBV28 combines with J gene TRBJ1-4, with a tentative D call TRBD1 (6 bases). The CDR3 spans 16 residues. Germline V gene lookup returns CDR1 MDHEN and CDR2 SYDVKM. The ends were cut back, 5 bases at V and 0 bases at J, with 13 bases in the middle. The DNA for the CDR3 is TGTGCCAGCAGTCCCGGACAGAAAGCAACTAATGAAAAACTGTTTTTT. Protein product: CASSPGQKATNEKLFF. The full variable domain, in which reference TRBV28 and TRBJ1-4 provide the parts outside the CDR3, is DVKVTQSSRYLVKRTGEKVFLECVQDMDHENMFWYRQDPGLGLRLIYFSYDVKMKEKGDIPEGYSVSREKKERFSLILESASTNQTSMYLCASSPGQKATNEKLFFGSGTQLSVL.

Remarks on this clonotype: Since a much larger clone is just one base distant, this may be a read error. The chain combines TRBV20-1 with TRBJ2-1; the D gene is possibly TRBD1 (6 bases). V was pared by 4 bases and J by 4 bases, with 14 bases between. The germline gives CDR1 DFQATT, CDR2 SNEGSKA (reference sequence). The CDR3 runs to 14 residues. The CDR3 spells CSAKTGRPYNEQFF. CDR3 sequence (DNA): TGCAGTGCTAAGACAGGCCGACCTTACAATGAGCAGTTCTTC.

In the case of this clonotype: Sequence at one end of the junction differs from germline and may be a read error. The chain is built from TRBV7-2 and TRBJ2-3, with no clear D. Germline V gene data show CDR1 as SGHTA and CDR2 as FQGNSA. The length of the CDR3 is 16 residues. In DNA, the CDR3 is TGTGACAGCAGCCCCCAAGGAAGGGTGGACACAGATACGCAGTATTTT. Translation gives CDSSPQGRVDTDTQYF.